This entry describes one T cell receptor beta chain. The antigen it binds to is not known. Base qualities are not provided; no much larger clone lies one nucleotide away. This sample is part of a study of T-cell memory formation after mild COVID-19 (dated by TCRdb to about 2021). Broadly, across the study: TCR sequence clusters from the two donors were largely donor specific. In a couple of donors, T-cell clones that expanded and contracted after mild COVID-19 were tracked by sequencing TCRalpha and TCRbeta repertoires over time. Two young, previously healthy adult volunteers, one female and one male, were included in the cohort. General study outcomes and caveats: Clones contracting from day 15 to 85 had balanced CD4/CD8 phenotypes, while a second wave expanding from day 15 to 37 was biased towards CD4+. Some responding clones were found in pre-infection memory, which suggests that pre-existing cross-reactive memory T cells took part in the SARS-CoV-2 response. SARS-CoV-2 specificity of the second-wave clones peaking on day 37 was not confirmed. Contracting CD4+ clones appeared mostly in the CM and EM memory subsets, whereas CD8+ clones were enriched in EMRA. The study covered only a couple of mild cases, and larger cohorts including severe cases with pre-infection samples were considered necessary.

Sequenced using an Illumina NovaSeq 6000. TCRalpha and TCRbeta cDNA libraries were constructed by 5'RACE with constant-segment primers, with sample barcodes and unique molecular identifiers being introduced. RNA was extracted from every sample with Trizol reagent. Amplification of the libraries took two PCR steps, and the second step added a second sample barcode plus Illumina TruSeq adapters. The libraries were sequenced on an Illumina NovaSeq using 2 x 150 bp paired-end reads. As for how the authors treated the data: With migec v1.2.7, reads were demultiplexed and then collapsed into UMI-guided consensus sequences. Using mixcr v2.1.11, UMI consensuses were aligned to TRA and TRB V and J templates and then assembled into clonotypes. A clonotype was counted as expanded or contracted only when both edgeR and NoisET called the clonotype significant, with the noise models trained on biological replicates. For edgeR calls, the cutoffs were a false discovery rate-adjusted p below 0.01 and a log2 fold-change threshold of 1. As an exploratory analysis of dynamics, max-normalized trajectories of the 1000 most abundant clonotypes were examined by PCA with hierarchical clustering. Each responding clone was given a CD4 or CD8 phenotype based on the CD4+ and CD8+ repertoires, which had been sequenced separately. The public reads were quality trimmed at Q25 with fastp and then assembled into clones with MiXCR by TCRdb, keeping productive beta chains. Every entry covers one CDR3 protein and lists the most common genes and DNA from its rows. It is TCRdb's table, rather than the study itself, that gives the V and J calls and clone size. This sample lists approximately 450,000 distinct CDR3 sequences; 15% to 20% were detected once. 12% of the sample is in the top ten clones.

Ficoll-Paque density gradient centrifugation was used to isolate PBMCs. Deletion took 6 bases off V and 0 bases off J, with a span of 12 bases between the germline ends. CDR1 and CDR2, looked up from the germline V gene (reference sequence), are SEHNR and FQNEAQ. The CDR3 sequence holds 14 residues, the cysteine and phenylalanine included. The entry retains the CDR3 DNA only, 42 bases that are in frame from base 1. This chain is built from TRBV7-9 and TRBJ2-7, with the D gene not confidently named. The sample taken for sequencing was PBMCs or a T cell subset sorted from them (not recorded which). The receptor's source is an adult woman who had mild COVID-19 (a few samples of this study predate the infection). The sample titles of this study are shuffled in the database, so cell type and time point are left out; the donor was told from shared clones. The CDR3 region: CASRPAPPSYEQYF. The DNA is as follows: TGTGCCAGCAGGCCAGCTCCACCCTCCTACGAGCAGTACTTC.